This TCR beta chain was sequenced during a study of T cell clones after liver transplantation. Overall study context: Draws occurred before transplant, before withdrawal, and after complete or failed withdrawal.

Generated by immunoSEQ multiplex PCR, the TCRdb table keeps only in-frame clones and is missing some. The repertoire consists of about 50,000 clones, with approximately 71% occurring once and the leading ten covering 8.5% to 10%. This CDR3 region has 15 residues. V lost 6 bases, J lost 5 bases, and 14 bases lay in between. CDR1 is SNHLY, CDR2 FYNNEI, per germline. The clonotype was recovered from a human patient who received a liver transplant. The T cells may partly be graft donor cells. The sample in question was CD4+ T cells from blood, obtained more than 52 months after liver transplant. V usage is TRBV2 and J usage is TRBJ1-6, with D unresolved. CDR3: CASSAFRTDNSPLHF. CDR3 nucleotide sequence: TGTGCCAGCAGCGCCTTTAGGACTGATAATTCACCCCTCCACTTT.